This passage covers 10 T cell receptor beta chains from one sample sequenced in a study of T cell clones after liver transplantation. Only in-frame clones appear in the TCRdb table, and some are missing; sequencing was by immunoSEQ multiplex PCR. The top ten hold 15% of the sample, which has roughly 57,000 clones, 60% to 80% seen once. This specimen was CD4+ T cells from blood, taken before liver transplant. These receptors came from a human donor who received a liver transplant.

The chain employs TRBV30 and TRBJ1-6; D is perhaps TRBD1 (6 bases). In germline, CDR1 is GTSNPN, CDR2 SVGIG (reference sequence). Between the trimmed V and J ends, which lost 3 bases and 8 bases, there was a span of 14 bases. The CDR3 runs 14 residues. The CDR3 loop reads CAWSSRGGDSPLHF. In DNA form, the CDR3 reads TGTGCCTGGAGCTCCCGAGGGGGAGATTCACCCCTCCACTTT.

The chain links TRBV19 to TRBJ2-1; 8 bases are a match to TRBD1. The CDR3 spans 15 residues. Germline V gives CDR1 LNHDA, CDR2 SQIVND (reference sequence). J lost 4 bases, V lost 7 bases, and 9 bases had no gene match. In DNA form, the CDR3 reads TGTGCCAGTACCTTGAGACAGGGGTCTTACAATGAGCAGTTCTTC. Translated: CASTLRQGSYNEQFF.

The V gene is TRBV2, the J gene TRBJ1-6; D gene uncertain. V lost 4 bases and J lost 7, with 8 bases in between. The CDR3 loop spans 13 amino acids. CDR1 SNHLY and CDR2 FYNNEI come from the germline V gene. The chain's CDR3 is CASSATENSPLHF. As DNA, the CDR3 is TGTGCCAGCAGTGCAACAGAGAATTCACCCCTCCACTTT.

This clone has a handful of counts. J is TRBJ2-2 and V is TRBV7-3, with a tentative D call TRBD1 (6 bases). CDR1 is SGHTA and CDR2 is FQGTGA in the germline V gene. The CDR3 consists of 13 residues. V was pared by 4 bases and J by 6 bases, with 9 bases between. The CDR3 nucleotides are TGTGCCAGCAGCTCAAACAGGGCCGGGGAGCTGTTTTTT. Translation gives CASSSNRAGELFF. Full variable domain (rest looked up from reference TRBV7-3 and TRBJ2-2): GAGVSQTPSNKVTEKGKYVELRCDPISGHTALYWYRQSLGQGPEFLIYFQGTGAADDSGLPNDRFFAVRPEGSVSTLKIQRTERGDSAVYLCASSSNRAGELFFGEGSRLTVL.

This clone was detected a few times. The chain uses TRBV19 and TRBJ1-2; 8 bases are shared with TRBD1. Germline trimming cut 10 bases from V and 1 base from J; bases unmatched to any gene: 11. This CDR3 is 15 amino acids long. Germline V gene sequence: CDR1 LNHDA, CDR2 SQIVND (reference sequence). CDR3 loop: CATSGGTRGNYGYTF. CDR3 coding DNA: TGTGCCACCTCAGGGGGCACCCGAGGTAACTATGGCTACACCTTC.

The rearrangement links TRBV15 to TRBJ2-5, with D perhaps matching TRBD1 (6 bases). The CDR3 loop spans 16 amino acids. The V and J ends lost 3 bases and 0 bases respectively, with 14 bases between them. Germline loops: CDR1 LNHNV, CDR2 YYDKDF (reference sequence). CDR3 in amino acids: CATSSRQEMYQETQYF. CDR3 coding DNA: TGTGCCACCAGCAGCCGACAGGAGATGTACCAAGAGACCCAGTACTTC.

The chain joins TRBV4-1 to TRBJ2-3; 12 bases are a match to TRBD2. V shed 3 bases, J shed 4 bases, and the junction held 8 bases outside the gene matches. The CDR3 consists of 17 residues. CDR1 and CDR2 (germline): MGHRA, YSYEKL. In DNA form, the CDR3 reads TGCGCCAGCAGCCATGGGGGGTCTAGCGGGGGGGCAGATACGCAGTATTTT. The encoded protein is CASSHGGSSGGADTQYF.

The rearrangement links TRBV2 to TRBJ2-5; the match to TRBD1 covers 7 bases. The CDR3 contains 11 residues. V shed 6 bases and J 9 bases; nucleotides not matched to a gene: 4. Germline V gene data show CDR1 as SNHLY and CDR2 as FYNNEI. The CDR3 nucleotides are TGTGCCAGCAGCCTAGACAGGGCCCAGTACTTC. It is translated as CASSLDRAQYF.

J is TRBJ2-4 and V is TRBV11-2; 7 bases align to TRBD2. Germline V lookup: CDR1 SGHAT, CDR2 FQNNGV. The CDR3 runs to 16 residues. Trimming at V came to 1 base and at J to 3 bases, leaving 6 bases not matched to a gene. This CDR3 reads CASSLGSGLVKNIQYF. As DNA, the CDR3 is TGTGCCAGCAGCTTAGGTAGCGGGTTGGTCAAAAACATTCAGTACTTC.

V is TRBV28 and J is TRBJ1-6; D call uncertain. The V end was cut by 10 bases, the J end by 10 bases, with 20 bases between. The CDR3 is 14 amino acids. Looked up from germline, CDR1 is MDHEN and CDR2 is SYDVKM. The CDR3 nucleotides read TGTGCCACCCTCCCGGCTGTGGCGGGGTCACCCCTCCACTTT. This translates into CATLPAVAGSPLHF.